The 30 T cell receptor beta chains below were found in one sample sequenced in a study of blood T cell repertoires in COVID-19. Clones were sequenced by immunoSEQ multiplex PCR, and TCRdb holds only the in-frame ones, with some missing. The table records hundreds of thousands of clones, approximately 80% of them present only once. Material: peripheral blood. The receptors were gathered from an elderly woman with acute or convalescent COVID-19.

V and J are TRBV2 and TRBJ2-2, with no clear D. Germline V gene lookup returns CDR1 SNHLY and CDR2 FYNNEI. With 7 bases removed from V and 4 bases from J, the gap between germline ends came to 10 bases. This CDR3 spans 13 amino acids. CDR3 nucleotides: TGTGCCAGCAACTATTTACCCACCGGGGAGCTGTTTTTT. Translated, it gives CASNYLPTGELFF.

The chain uses TRBV28 and TRBJ2-5; no definite D call. V was pared by 10 bases and J by 2 bases, with 5 bases between. Germline V gives CDR1 MDHEN, CDR2 SYDVKM. There are 10 residues in the CDR3. CDR3: CATGQETQYF. As DNA, the CDR3 is TGTGCCACCGGGCAAGAGACCCAGTACTTC.

The chain uses TRBV19 and TRBJ2-6; D is undetermined. The germline V and J ends were trimmed by 5 bases and 1 base, with 6 bases remaining between them. Germline V gene lookup returns CDR1 LNHDA and CDR2 SQIVND (reference sequence). The CDR3 is made up of 14 amino acids. CDR3 sequence: CASSLLSGANVLTF. The CDR3 region has the DNA TGTGCCAGTAGTTTACTATCTGGGGCCAACGTCCTGACTTTC.

This sequence joins TRBV4-2 and TRBJ2-5, with 7 bases lining up with TRBD2. The V segment lost 1 base and the J segment 4 bases; nucleotides outside the gene matches: 9. The CDR3 is 16 residues long. Germline lookup yields CDR1 LGHNA and CDR2 YNFKEQ. The CDR3 sequence: CASSQGLALSRETQYF. The DNA for the CDR3 is TGTGCCAGCAGCCAAGGACTAGCCCTTTCGAGAGAGACCCAGTACTTC.

The chain carries TRBV7-9 and TRBJ1-4, with 9 positions matching TRBD1. The length of the CDR3 is 15 residues. With V trimmed by 4 bases and J by 5 bases, 5 bases remained unmatched. Looked up from germline, CDR1 is SEHNR and CDR2 is FQNEAQ (reference sequence). CDR3 in amino acids: CASSYTGTGNEKLFF. CDR3 coding DNA: TGTGCCAGCAGCTACACCGGGACAGGGAATGAAAAACTGTTTTTT.

The chain has TRBV14 and TRBJ2-3, with TRBD2 identical over 10 bases. CDR1 is SGHDN and CDR2 is FVKESK in the germline V gene. This CDR3 is built from 16 residues. J was trimmed by 1 base and V by 2 bases; bases with no gene match: 3. CDR3 nucleotide sequence: TGTGCCAGCAGCCAACGAACTAGCGGGGGCACAGATACGCAGTATTTT. Translated: CASSQRTSGGTDTQYF.

This chain links TRBV20-1 with TRBJ1-1, with no clear D. CDR3 length: 12 residues. Trimming left V 3 bases short and J 7 bases short, with 12 bases between. CDR1 is DFQATT and CDR2 is SNEGSKA in the germline V gene (reference sequence). CDR3 in amino acids: CSASSAGNEAFF. CDR3 sequence (DNA): TGCAGTGCTAGTTCGGCGGGGAATGAAGCTTTCTTT.

The DNA for the CDR3 is TGTGCCAGCAGTGCAAGACTAGCGGGGGGTCGCACAGATACGCAGTATTTT. This gives the protein CASSARLAGGRTDTQYF. The rearrangement links TRBV6-1 to TRBJ2-3; 13 bases fit TRBD2. Germline CDR1 reads MNHNS; CDR2 reads SASEGT. Trimming took 4 bases from V and 1 from J; bases not matched to a gene: 5. CDR3 length: 17 residues.

V is TRBV3-1 (or the pseudogene TRBV3-2) and J is TRBJ1-1; D possibly corresponds to TRBD1 (5 bases). The CDR3 is 15 residues long. Germline loops: CDR1 LGHDT, CDR2 YNNKEL (reference sequence). The V end lost 0 bases, the J end lost 1 base, and 9 bases lay between the germline ends. The CDR3 DNA reads as TGTGCCAGCAGCCAAGAAAGGGGCTGGAACACTGAAGCTTTCTTT. It translates to CASSQERGWNTEAFF.

The rearrangement uses TRBV5-1 and TRBJ1-5, with D possibly matching TRBD1 (5 bases). The ends were cut back, 5 bases at V and 1 base at J, with 13 bases in the middle. The CDR3 sequence is 15 residues long. Germline CDR1 is SGHRS and CDR2 is YFSETQ. The CDR3 DNA reads TGCGCCAGCAGATCTGGGGCAGGGAGCAATCAGCCCCAGCATTTT. Its protein is CASRSGAGSNQPQHF.

This chain's CDR3 is CASSLGDIRNTEAFF. In DNA, the CDR3 is TGTGCCAGCAGCCTGGGGGACATAAGGAACACTGAAGCTTTCTTT. The J gene is TRBJ1-1, the V gene TRBV7-3; a possible D gene is TRBD1 (6 bases). V lost 5 bases and J lost 1, with 14 bases in between. The CDR3 runs to 15 residues. Germline V lookup: CDR1 SGHTA, CDR2 FQGTGA.

The chain recombines TRBV7-2 with TRBJ1-2; TRBD1 might be the D (5 bases). Trimming took 0 bases from V and 5 from J, leaving 13 bases between them. This CDR3 comprises 15 residues. Germline CDR1 SGHTA, CDR2 FQGNSA. CDR3 DNA: TGTGCCAGCAGCTTAGCCCCGGACATCGGTTATGGCTACACCTTC. Residues: CASSLAPDIGYGYTF. The whole variable domain, filled in from reference TRBV7-2 and TRBJ1-2, reads GAGVSQSPSNKVTEKGKDVELRCDPISGHTALYWYRQSLGQGLEFLIYFQGNSAPDKSGLPSDRFSAERTGGSVSTLTIQRTQQEDSAVYLCASSLAPDIGYGYTFGSGTRLTVV.

The chain links TRBV7-9 to TRBJ1-2; D uncertain. CDR3 length: 15 amino acids. V lost 2 bases and J lost 3, with 13 bases in between. CDR1 and CDR2 from the germline V gene are SEHNR and FQNEAQ (reference sequence). CDR3 sequence: CASSLSPLRDYGYTF. Here the CDR3 DNA reads TGTGCCAGCAGCTTATCGCCCCTTCGGGACTATGGCTACACCTTC.

This chain links TRBV7-6 with TRBJ2-3; D call uncertain. Per the germline V gene, CDR1 is SGHVS and CDR2 is FNYEAQ. The CDR3 consists of 14 residues. V gave up 5 bases and J gave up 3 bases, with 12 bases separating them. The CDR3: CASSPLSRTDTQYF. CDR3 nucleotide sequence: TGTGCCAGCAGCCCCCTTTCCAGAACAGATACGCAGTATTTT. Filled out from reference TRBV7-6 and TRBJ2-3, the complete variable domain reads GAGVSQSPRYKVTKRGQDVALRCDPISGHVSLYWYRQALGQGPEFLTYFNYEAQQDKSGLPNDRFSAERPEGSISTLTIQRTEQRDSAMYRCASSPLSRTDTQYFGPGTRLTVL.

The chain links TRBV5-1 to TRBJ2-2; D possibly corresponds to TRBD2 (6 bases). The CDR3 runs to 16 residues. Trimming pared 0 bases from V and 1 base from J, leaving 10 bases between. The germline CDR1 and CDR2 sequences are SGHRS and YFSETQ. DNA for the CDR3: TGCGCCAGCAGCTTGGGCGCCGGGAGGAACACCGGGGAGCTGTTTTTT. Encoded protein: CASSLGAGRNTGELFF.

V gene TRBV6-2 or TRBV6-3 combines with J gene TRBJ1-1; D gene ambiguous. The CDR3 is 14 amino acids. Germline CDR1 reads MNHEY; CDR2 reads SVGEGT. Trimming took off 2 bases at V and 1 base at J, with 8 bases between the two ends. The chain's CDR3 is CASSYRRQNTEAFF. In nucleotides, the CDR3 is TGTGCCAGCAGTTACCGGCGGCAGAACACTGAAGCTTTCTTT.

The CDR3: CASSPTGLNQPQHF. The CDR3, as DNA: TGTGCCAGCAGCCCGACAGGACTCAATCAGCCCCAGCATTTT. V is TRBV6-2 or TRBV6-3 and J is TRBJ1-5, with a tentative D call TRBD1 (6 bases). Trimming shortened V by 6 bases and J by 3 bases, and 12 bases separated the two germline ends. The CDR3 covers 14 residues. CDR1 MNHEY and CDR2 SVGEGT come from the germline V gene.

V gene TRBV9 combines with J gene TRBJ2-1; TRBD2 matches 12 bases. The CDR3 has 17 amino acids. The J segment lost 3 bases and the V segment lost 3 bases, leaving 7 bases of the junction unmatched. Germline values: CDR1 SGDLS, CDR2 YYNGEE. The CDR3 DNA reads TGTGCCAGCAGCGCTTCTCCGACTAGCGGGGGCTACAATGAGCAGTTCTTC. Protein: CASSASPTSGGYNEQFF.

V gene TRBV10-3 combines with J gene TRBJ1-2; D is ambiguous. This CDR3 contains 13 residues. Germline V lookup: CDR1 ENHRY, CDR2 SYGVKD. Deletions cut 0 bases from V and 3 bases from J, with 5 bases between. CDR3 in amino acids: CAISESSYYGYTF. The DNA of the CDR3 is TGTGCCATCAGTGAGTCGAGTTACTATGGCTACACCTTC.

This chain links TRBV5-1 with TRBJ1-1; D possibly corresponds to TRBD1 (5 bases). The CDR3 runs 18 residues. Germline-derived CDR1 and CDR2 are SGHRS and YFSETQ. Deletions cut 1 base from V and 1 base from J, with 20 bases between. The CDR3 spells CASSLRWGGAISNTEAFF. The DNA for the CDR3 is TGCGCCAGCAGCTTGCGGTGGGGAGGGGCGATTTCGAACACTGAAGCTTTCTTT.

The chain has TRBV6-5 and TRBJ1-5, with 8 bases aligning to TRBD1. V lost 11 bases and J lost 6; bases outside the gene matches: 9. Germline-derived CDR1 and CDR2 are MNHEY and SVGAGI. The CDR3 runs 13 residues. CDR3 nucleotide sequence: TGTGCCTGGCCCGGGACAGGAGGTCAGCCCCAGCATTTT. Protein: CAWPGTGGQPQHF.

This clone was seen a handful of times. The V and J genes are TRBV3-1 (or the pseudogene TRBV3-2) and TRBJ1-1; D may be TRBD1 (6 bases). Deletions cut 2 bases from V and 6 bases from J, with 19 bases between. There are 16 residues in the CDR3. The germline V gene encodes CDR1 LGHDT and CDR2 YNNKEL (reference sequence). The CDR3 loop is CASSQRSQGSVAEAFF. The CDR3 nucleotides are TGTGCCAGCAGCCAAAGGAGCCAGGGGAGTGTCGCTGAAGCTTTCTTT.

The V call is TRBV18, the J call TRBJ2-7, with TRBD2 matching 13 bases. V lost 3 bases, J lost 6 bases, and 8 bases stayed unmatched. The germline V gene has CDR1 KGHSH and CDR2 LQKENI. The CDR3 contains 16 residues. DNA of the CDR3: TGTGCCAGCTCACCCAGAGGACTAGCGGGAGAAACCGAGCAGTACTTC. Translated, it gives CASSPRGLAGETEQYF.

The CDR3 nucleotides read TGTGCCAGCAGTTACCATCAATACAAGAACACTGAAGCTTTCTTT. Translating it yields CASSYHQYKNTEAFF. The chain joins TRBV6-2 or TRBV6-3 to TRBJ1-1; D remains ambiguous. Germline V CDR1 and CDR2: MNHEY, SVGEGT. There are 15 residues in the CDR3. V was trimmed by 2 bases and J by 1 base, leaving 11 bases between them.

The chain is built from TRBV10-3 and TRBJ2-5; 9 positions agree with TRBD1. The CDR3 is made up of 20 amino acids. V shed 5 bases, J shed 2 bases, and the junction held 21 bases outside the gene matches. Germline CDR1 ENHRY, CDR2 SYGVKD. The CDR3 coding sequence is TGTGCCATCAGTCCCAGGTCCCAGGACAGGGGTGTGGGTATACAAGAGACCCAGTACTTC. As protein: CAISPRSQDRGVGIQETQYF.

The rearrangement joins TRBV7-3 to TRBJ2-5, with TRBD1 as a possible D gene (6 bases). The CDR3 consists of 13 residues. Germline CDR1 SGHTA, CDR2 FQGTGA. Deletions cut 3 bases from V and 7 bases from J, with 12 bases between. CDR3 sequence reads: CASSLDSRGTQYF. The CDR3, as DNA: TGTGCCAGCAGCTTGGACAGTAGGGGGACCCAGTACTTC. The whole variable domain, filled in from reference TRBV7-3 and TRBJ2-5, reads GAGVSQTPSNKVTEKGKYVELRCDPISGHTALYWYRQSLGQGPEFLIYFQGTGAADDSGLPNDRFFAVRPEGSVSTLKIQRTERGDSAVYLCASSLDSRGTQYFGPGTRLLVL.

V and J are TRBV19 and TRBJ1-1; unclear D gene. CDR3 length equals 14 residues. Trimming removed 5 bases from V and 1 base from J, with 11 bases in between. Germline V CDR1 and CDR2: LNHDA, SQIVND (reference sequence). This chain's CDR3 is CASSEAGGNTEAFF. The CDR3 DNA reads as TGTGCCAGTAGTGAGGCAGGAGGGAACACTGAAGCTTTCTTT.

This clone was counted only a few times. The CDR3 here is CASRLTTGATGKQYF. The CDR3 DNA is TGTGCCAGCCGCCTCACGACAGGTGCAACGGGGAAGCAGTATTTT. The V gene is TRBV2, the J gene TRBJ2-3, with D perhaps matching TRBD1 (6 bases). Trimming removed 8 bases from V and 11 bases from J, with 26 bases in between. Germline values: CDR1 SNHLY, CDR2 FYNNEI. This CDR3 contains 15 residues.

The CDR3 DNA is TGCGCCAGCAGCCCGGGACTAGCGGGAGAGAGGGAGACCCAGTACTTC. Its translation is CASSPGLAGERETQYF. The V and J genes are TRBV5-1 and TRBJ2-5; 14 bases fit TRBD2. V trimming: 4 bases; J trimming: 5 bases; junction bases outside the gene matches: 7. Germline V gives CDR1 SGHRS, CDR2 YFSETQ. The CDR3 has 16 residues.

The V and J genes are TRBV19 and TRBJ2-1; 10 bases match TRBD2. CDR1 LNHDA and CDR2 SQIVND come from the germline V gene (reference sequence). The J segment lost 9 bases and the V segment lost 4 bases, leaving 6 bases of the junction unmatched. This CDR3 contains 14 residues. Written as DNA, the CDR3 is TGTGCCAGTAGTAGGACTAGCGGCCTTATTGAGCAGTTCTTC. Protein product: CASSRTSGLIEQFF.